Reported below is one TCR beta chain. Its antigen is still unknown. This table comes from immunoSEQ multiplex PCR, and its TCRdb copy is limited to in-frame clones, with some not included. The data contain under 2,000 clones, 50% to 65% of them singletons. The sample originates from a study of the immune and genomic landscape of osteosarcoma. Study-wide findings and caveats: Limited clonal expansion was suggested by productive clonality averaging around 0.087, maximum over 0.29.

The CDR3 runs to 17 residues. CDR1 and CDR2 (germline): MGHRA, YSYEKL. V lost 4 bases to trimming and J lost 2 bases, with 19 bases between them. Sequencing was carried out using primary tumor tissue from the T10 vertebra. The rearrangement links TRBV4-1 to TRBJ2-3; tentatively, D is TRBD1 or TRBD2 (5 bases each). This clonotype was obtained from a man younger than 30 with osteosarcoma. The DNA of the CDR3 is TGCGCCAGCAGCCCCACAGGTCGCGGGCGAAACACAGATACGCAGTATTTT. Residues: CASSPTGRGRNTDTQYF.